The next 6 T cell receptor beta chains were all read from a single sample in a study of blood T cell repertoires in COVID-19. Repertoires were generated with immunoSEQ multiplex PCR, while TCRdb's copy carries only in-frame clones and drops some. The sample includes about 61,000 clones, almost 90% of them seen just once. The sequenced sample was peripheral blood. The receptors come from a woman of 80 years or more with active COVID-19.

In DNA, the CDR3 is TGCGCCAGCAGCCAAGATCGAGCTAGCGGTTCCACAGATACGCAGTATTTT. This sequence encodes CASSQDRASGSTDTQYF. The V and J genes are TRBV4-1 and TRBJ2-3, with TRBD2 matching 7 bases. V was pared by 0 bases and J by 2 bases, with 8 bases of the junction left unmatched. The CDR3 is 17 amino acids. Germline lookup yields CDR1 MGHRA and CDR2 YSYEKL.

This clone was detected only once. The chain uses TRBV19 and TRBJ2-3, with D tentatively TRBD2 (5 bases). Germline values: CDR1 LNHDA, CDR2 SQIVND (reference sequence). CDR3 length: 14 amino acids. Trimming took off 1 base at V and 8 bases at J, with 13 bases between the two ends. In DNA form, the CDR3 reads TGTGCCAGTAGTATAGCGGGAAGCGTTAGTACGCAGTATTTT. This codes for CASSIAGSVSTQYF.

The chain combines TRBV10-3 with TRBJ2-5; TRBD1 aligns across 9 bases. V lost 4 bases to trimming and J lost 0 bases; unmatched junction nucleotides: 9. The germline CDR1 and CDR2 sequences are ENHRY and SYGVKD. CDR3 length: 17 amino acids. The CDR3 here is CAISARVGTGYQETQYF. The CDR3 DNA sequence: TGTGCCATCAGTGCCCGGGTGGGGACAGGGTACCAAGAGACCCAGTACTTC.

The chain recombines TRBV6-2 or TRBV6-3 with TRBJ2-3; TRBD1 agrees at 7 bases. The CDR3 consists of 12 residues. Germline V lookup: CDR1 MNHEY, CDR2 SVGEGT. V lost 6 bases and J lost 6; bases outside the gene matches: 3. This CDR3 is CASSDRVDTQYF. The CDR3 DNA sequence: TGTGCCAGCAGCGACAGGGTGGATACGCAGTATTTT.

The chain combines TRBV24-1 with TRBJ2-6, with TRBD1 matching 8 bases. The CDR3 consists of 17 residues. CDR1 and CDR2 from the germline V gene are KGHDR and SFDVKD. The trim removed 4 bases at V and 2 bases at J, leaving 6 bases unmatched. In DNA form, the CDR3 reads TGTGCCACCAGTGAACGGACAGGGTGGGCTGGGGCCAACGTCCTGACTTTC. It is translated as CATSERTGWAGANVLTF.

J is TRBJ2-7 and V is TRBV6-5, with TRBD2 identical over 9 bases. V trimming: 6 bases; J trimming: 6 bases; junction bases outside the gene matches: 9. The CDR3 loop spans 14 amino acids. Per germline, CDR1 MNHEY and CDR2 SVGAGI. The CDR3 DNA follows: TGTGCCAGCAGCTCACTAGCGGGCCGAATCGAGCAGTACTTC. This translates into CASSSLAGRIEQYF.